These T cell receptor beta chains were read from a single sample in a study of beta chain features in type 1 diabetes. Assay used: immunoSEQ multiplex PCR; TCRdb lists only in-frame clones, some missing. The sample lists 200,000 to 250,000 clones, over 8.5% occurring once. Material: naive CD4+ T cells from blood. These receptors all stem from a woman aged 18-30 years in good health. The CDR3 runs from the conserved cysteine through the conserved F or W. The order of the fields is clone size, J gene, V gene, D gene, CDR3 length, CDR3 protein, CDR3 DNA. D genes are given only for firm matches. The size of a clone is reported for some rows only, either as once, few or many, or as a class for expanded clones.

clone_size: -; j_call: TRBJ1-2; v_call: TRBV30; d_call: TRBD1; cdr3_length: 15; cdr3_aa: CAWPRQGATASGYTF; cdr3_nt: TGTGCCTGGCCTAGACAGGGGGCAACAGCTAGTGGCTACACCTTC
clone_size: -; j_call: TRBJ1-4; v_call: TRBV9; d_call: TRBD1; cdr3_length: 15; cdr3_aa: CASSVTGGFSEKLFF; cdr3_nt: TGTGCCAGCAGCGTCACAGGGGGGTTCAGTGAAAAACTGTTTTTT
clone_size: -; j_call: TRBJ1-2; v_call: TRBV9; d_call: -; cdr3_length: 13; cdr3_aa: CASTPAGNYGYTF; cdr3_nt: TGTGCCAGCACCCCGGCAGGGAACTATGGCTACACCTTC
clone_size: few; j_call: TRBJ2-1; v_call: TRBV9; d_call: -; cdr3_length: 15; cdr3_aa: CASSVVVGGGNEQFF; cdr3_nt: TGTGCCAGCAGCGTAGTGGTGGGAGGGGGGAATGAGCAGTTCTTC
clone_size: few; j_call: TRBJ2-7; v_call: TRBV7-6; d_call: -; cdr3_length: 15; cdr3_aa: CASSLSVDSGHEQYF; cdr3_nt: TGTGCCAGCAGCTTATCGGTGGACTCCGGACACGAGCAGTACTTC
clone_size: few; j_call: TRBJ1-4; v_call: TRBV5-6; d_call: -; cdr3_length: 15; cdr3_aa: CASSSLGTVNEKLFF; cdr3_nt: TGTGCCAGCAGCTCCCTGGGGACTGTGAATGAAAAACTGTTTTTT
clone_size: few; j_call: TRBJ2-7; v_call: TRBV9; d_call: -; cdr3_length: 14; cdr3_aa: CASSVGTNHYEQYF; cdr3_nt: TGTGCCAGCAGCGTAGGGACAAACCACTACGAGCAGTACTTC
clone_size: -; j_call: TRBJ1-4; v_call: TRBV30; d_call: TRBD1; cdr3_length: 15; cdr3_aa: CAWSVGSGGQEKLFF; cdr3_nt: TGTGCCTGGAGTGTAGGGTCAGGGGGCCAAGAAAAACTGTTTTTT
clone_size: -; j_call: TRBJ2-1; v_call: TRBV6-5; d_call: TRBD2; cdr3_length: 16; cdr3_aa: CASSYSSPGGGNEQFF; cdr3_nt: TGTGCCAGCAGTTACTCGTCCCCCGGGGGGGGCAATGAGCAGTTCTTC
clone_size: -; j_call: TRBJ2-5; v_call: TRBV5-6; d_call: -; cdr3_length: 12; cdr3_aa: CASSLDQETQYF; cdr3_nt: TGTGCCAGCAGCCTAGACCAAGAGACCCAGTACTTC
clone_size: few; j_call: TRBJ2-7; v_call: TRBV6-5; d_call: TRBD1; cdr3_length: 13; cdr3_aa: CASSGQLPYEQYF; cdr3_nt: TGTGCCAGCTCGGGACAGCTCCCCTACGAGCAGTACTTC
clone_size: few; j_call: TRBJ2-7; v_call: TRBV5-1; d_call: -; cdr3_length: 12; cdr3_aa: CASSHPGYEQYF; cdr3_nt: TGCGCCAGCAGCCACCCAGGGTACGAGCAGTACTTC
clone_size: -; j_call: TRBJ1-6; v_call: TRBV4-1; d_call: -; cdr3_length: 14; cdr3_aa: CASSQENAVSPLHF; cdr3_nt: TGCGCCAGCAGCCAAGAAAACGCAGTTTCACCCCTCCACTTT
clone_size: few; j_call: TRBJ2-7; v_call: TRBV7-9; d_call: -; cdr3_length: 15; cdr3_aa: CASSPLSSGKAEQYF; cdr3_nt: TGTGCCAGCAGCCCCTTAAGCTCGGGGAAGGCCGAGCAGTACTTC
clone_size: -; j_call: TRBJ1-2; v_call: TRBV7-2; d_call: -; cdr3_length: 12; cdr3_aa: CASSLADAGYTF; cdr3_nt: TGTGCCAGCAGCTTGGCGGATGCTGGCTACACCTTC
clone_size: -; j_call: TRBJ1-5; v_call: TRBV30; d_call: TRBD1; cdr3_length: 17; cdr3_aa: CAWSVRRTGDSNQPQHF; cdr3_nt: TGTGCCTGGAGTGTAAGGAGGACAGGCGATAGCAATCAGCCCCAGCATTTT
clone_size: -; j_call: TRBJ2-7; v_call: TRBV18; d_call: -; cdr3_length: 17; cdr3_aa: CASSPPSAGPSSYEQYF; cdr3_nt: TGTGCCAGCTCACCACCATCGGCAGGGCCGAGCTCCTACGAGCAGTACTTC
clone_size: few; j_call: TRBJ2-1; v_call: TRBV28; d_call: TRBD2; cdr3_length: 14; cdr3_aa: CATNSGGRWNEQFF; cdr3_nt: TGTGCCACCAACTCGGGCGGGAGGTGGAATGAGCAGTTCTTC
clone_size: -; j_call: TRBJ1-3; v_call: TRBV5-1; d_call: TRBD1; cdr3_length: 15; cdr3_aa: CASSQMTGSGNTIYF; cdr3_nt: TGCGCCAGCAGCCAGATGACAGGGTCTGGAAACACCATATATTTT
clone_size: few; j_call: TRBJ2-3; v_call: TRBV13; d_call: -; cdr3_length: 12; cdr3_aa: CASSGFTDTQYF; cdr3_nt: TGTGCCAGCAGCGGCTTCACAGATACGCAGTATTTT
clone_size: many; j_call: TRBJ1-6; v_call: TRBV9; d_call: -; cdr3_length: 14; cdr3_aa: CASSVKWGDSPLHF; cdr3_nt: TGTGCCAGCAGCGTAAAGTGGGGAGATTCACCCCTCCACTTT
clone_size: -; j_call: TRBJ2-1; v_call: TRBV11-2; d_call: TRBD1; cdr3_length: 13; cdr3_aa: CASRGETGVEQFF; cdr3_nt: TGTGCCAGCAGGGGTGAGACAGGGGTCGAGCAGTTCTTC
clone_size: -; j_call: TRBJ1-1; v_call: TRBV5-1; d_call: -; cdr3_length: 13; cdr3_aa: CASSPRGNTEAFF; cdr3_nt: TGCGCCAGCAGCCCGCGGGGGAACACTGAAGCTTTCTTT
clone_size: few; j_call: TRBJ2-3; v_call: TRBV7-9; d_call: -; cdr3_length: 13; cdr3_aa: CASSFPTGDTQYF; cdr3_nt: TGTGCCAGCAGCTTTCCCACAGGGGATACGCAGTATTTT
clone_size: few; j_call: TRBJ2-7; v_call: TRBV5-1; d_call: -; cdr3_length: 15; cdr3_aa: CASSFGGASTYEQYF; cdr3_nt: TGCGCCAGCAGCTTCGGCGGGGCTTCCACCTACGAGCAGTACTTC
clone_size: few; j_call: TRBJ2-1; v_call: TRBV5-1; d_call: TRBD1; cdr3_length: 14; cdr3_aa: CASSSGTGGLEQFF; cdr3_nt: TGCGCCAGCAGCTCCGGGACAGGGGGCCTTGAGCAGTTCTTC
clone_size: -; j_call: TRBJ2-1; v_call: TRBV29-1; d_call: -; cdr3_length: 11; cdr3_aa: CSLTSLNEQFF; cdr3_nt: TGCAGCCTTACTAGCCTAAATGAGCAGTTCTTC
clone_size: -; j_call: TRBJ1-4; v_call: TRBV9; d_call: -; cdr3_length: 14; cdr3_aa: CASSAGLLNEKLFF; cdr3_nt: TGTGCCAGCAGCGCCGGACTCCTTAATGAAAAACTGTTTTTT
clone_size: -; j_call: TRBJ1-5; v_call: TRBV30; d_call: -; cdr3_length: 15; cdr3_aa: CAWKDQGSGNQPQHF; cdr3_nt: TGTGCCTGGAAAGACCAGGGTTCGGGCAATCAGCCCCAGCATTTT
clone_size: -; j_call: TRBJ2-5; v_call: TRBV5-4; d_call: TRBD1; cdr3_length: 13; cdr3_aa: CASSHRQGETQYF; cdr3_nt: TGTGCCAGCAGCCATAGACAGGGAGAGACCCAGTACTTC
clone_size: few; j_call: TRBJ2-5; v_call: TRBV2; d_call: -; cdr3_length: 14; cdr3_aa: CASSEDTTGETQYF; cdr3_nt: TGTGCCAGCAGTGAAGACACAACAGGGGAGACCCAGTACTTC
clone_size: -; j_call: TRBJ1-2; v_call: TRBV9; d_call: TRBD1; cdr3_length: 16; cdr3_aa: CASSVAEGTGQGVYTF; cdr3_nt: TGTGCCAGCAGCGTAGCCGAGGGGACTGGACAGGGAGTATACACCTTC
clone_size: -; j_call: TRBJ1-1; v_call: TRBV12-2; d_call: -; cdr3_length: 14; cdr3_aa: CASREKAVSTEAFF; cdr3_nt: TGTGCAAGTCGCGAAAAAGCGGTATCAACTGAAGCTTTCTTT
clone_size: few; j_call: TRBJ2-4; v_call: TRBV15; d_call: TRBD1; cdr3_length: 15; cdr3_aa: CATSRQGAAKNIQYF; cdr3_nt: TGTGCCACGAGCCGACAGGGGGCGGCCAAAAACATTCAGTACTTC
clone_size: few; j_call: TRBJ2-1; v_call: TRBV19; d_call: TRBD2; cdr3_length: 16; cdr3_aa: CASSLLAGGTTGEQFF; cdr3_nt: TGTGCCAGTAGTCTTCTAGCGGGAGGCACTACGGGGGAGCAGTTCTTC
clone_size: few; j_call: TRBJ2-1; v_call: TRBV4-1; d_call: TRBD1; cdr3_length: 16; cdr3_aa: CASSQYTGVSYNEQFF; cdr3_nt: TGCGCCAGCAGCCAATATACAGGGGTTTCCTACAATGAGCAGTTCTTC
clone_size: many; j_call: TRBJ1-1; v_call: TRBV30; d_call: -; cdr3_length: 13; cdr3_aa: CAWINSLNTEAFF; cdr3_nt: TGTGCCTGGATCAACAGCCTGAACACTGAAGCTTTCTTT
clone_size: -; j_call: TRBJ1-2; v_call: TRBV28; d_call: TRBD1; cdr3_length: 16; cdr3_aa: CASSLFPGQGNYGYTF; cdr3_nt: TGTGCCAGCAGTTTATTCCCGGGACAGGGTAACTATGGCTACACCTTC
clone_size: -; j_call: TRBJ2-2; v_call: TRBV19; d_call: TRBD1; cdr3_length: 15; cdr3_aa: CASATGGSGTGELFF; cdr3_nt: TGTGCCAGTGCAACAGGGGGATCGGGAACCGGGGAGCTGTTTTTT
clone_size: few; j_call: TRBJ2-7; v_call: TRBV4-2; d_call: -; cdr3_length: 12; cdr3_aa: CASSQATYEQYF; cdr3_nt: TGTGCCAGCAGCCAAGCCACCTACGAGCAGTACTTC
clone_size: once; j_call: TRBJ2-5; v_call: TRBV30; d_call: -; cdr3_length: 12; cdr3_aa: CAWAHNEETQYF; cdr3_nt: TGTGCCTGGGCCCACAACGAAGAGACCCAGTACTTC
clone_size: few; j_call: TRBJ2-1; v_call: TRBV7-7; d_call: -; cdr3_length: 14; cdr3_aa: CASSSQGNSNEQFF; cdr3_nt: TGTGCTAGCAGCTCACAGGGAAATAGCAATGAGCAGTTCTTC
clone_size: -; j_call: TRBJ1-5; v_call: TRBV6-6; d_call: TRBD1; cdr3_length: 15; cdr3_aa: CASSRQGGVNQPQHF; cdr3_nt: TGTGCCAGCAGTCGACAGGGGGGGGTAAATCAGCCCCAGCATTTT
clone_size: -; j_call: TRBJ1-1; v_call: TRBV6-1; d_call: -; cdr3_length: 13; cdr3_aa: CASREGLNTEAFF; cdr3_nt: TGTGCCAGCAGGGAGGGTCTGAACACTGAAGCTTTCTTT
clone_size: few; j_call: TRBJ2-1; v_call: TRBV7-6; d_call: TRBD2; cdr3_length: 17; cdr3_aa: CASSLRPAGASYNEQFF; cdr3_nt: TGTGCCAGCAGCTTAAGGCCGGCGGGAGCCTCCTACAATGAGCAGTTCTTC
clone_size: -; j_call: TRBJ2-5; v_call: TRBV6-4; d_call: -; cdr3_length: 13; cdr3_aa: CASTLGGQETQYF; cdr3_nt: TGTGCCAGCACCCTGGGGGGCCAAGAGACCCAGTACTTC
clone_size: -; j_call: TRBJ1-2; v_call: TRBV19; d_call: TRBD1; cdr3_length: 16; cdr3_aa: CASSRTPGQGNYGYTF; cdr3_nt: TGTGCCAGTAGCCGCACCCCGGGACAGGGGAACTATGGCTACACCTTC
clone_size: -; j_call: TRBJ1-5; v_call: TRBV30; d_call: -; cdr3_length: 13; cdr3_aa: CAWTRDSNQPQHF; cdr3_nt: TGTGCCTGGACACGGGATAGCAATCAGCCCCAGCATTTT
clone_size: few; j_call: TRBJ2-3; v_call: TRBV7-2; d_call: TRBD2; cdr3_length: 14; cdr3_aa: CASSFSGSTDTQYF; cdr3_nt: TGTGCCAGCAGCTTTAGCGGGAGCACAGATACGCAGTATTTT
clone_size: few; j_call: TRBJ1-6; v_call: TRBV6-1; d_call: TRBD1; cdr3_length: 15; cdr3_aa: CASRDRRAYNSPLHF; cdr3_nt: TGTGCCAGCAGGGACAGGCGAGCTTATAATTCACCCCTCCACTTT
clone_size: few; j_call: TRBJ1-5; v_call: TRBV6-1; d_call: TRBD1; cdr3_length: 13; cdr3_aa: CASNVQGKQPQHF; cdr3_nt: TGTGCCAGCAACGTACAGGGGAAGCAGCCCCAGCATTTT
clone_size: few; j_call: TRBJ2-5; v_call: TRBV18; d_call: TRBD2; cdr3_length: 16; cdr3_aa: CASSPLPSGSGETQYF; cdr3_nt: TGTGCCAGCTCACCCCTCCCTAGCGGGAGTGGAGAGACCCAGTACTTC
clone_size: -; j_call: TRBJ2-5; v_call: TRBV4-1; d_call: TRBD1; cdr3_length: 14; cdr3_aa: CASSQLTGQETQYF; cdr3_nt: TGCGCCAGCAGCCAATTGACAGGGCAAGAGACCCAGTACTTC
clone_size: -; j_call: TRBJ2-5; v_call: TRBV5-6; d_call: TRBD1; cdr3_length: 14; cdr3_aa: CASSLVGTGRTQYF; cdr3_nt: TGTGCCAGCAGCTTGGTGGGGACAGGGAGGACCCAGTACTTC
clone_size: -; j_call: TRBJ2-5; v_call: TRBV6-1; d_call: -; cdr3_length: 15; cdr3_aa: CASSEAGQGYETQYF; cdr3_nt: TGTGCCAGCAGTGAAGCAGGGCAGGGGTACGAGACCCAGTACTTC